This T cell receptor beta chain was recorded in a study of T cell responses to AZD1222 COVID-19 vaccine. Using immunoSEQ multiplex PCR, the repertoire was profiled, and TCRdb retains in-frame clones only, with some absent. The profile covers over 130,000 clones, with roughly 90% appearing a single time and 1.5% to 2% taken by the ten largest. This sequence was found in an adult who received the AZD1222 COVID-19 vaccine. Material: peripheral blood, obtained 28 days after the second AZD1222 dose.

CDR3 nucleotides: TGCGCCAGCAGCTTCGGGAGCTCCTATAATTCACCCCTCCACTTT. This translates into CASSFGSSYNSPLHF. The V gene is TRBV5-1, the J gene TRBJ1-6; D not certain. The CDR3 contains 15 residues. Trimming took 2 bases from V and 0 from J, leaving 6 bases between them. Germline CDR1 SGHRS, CDR2 YFSETQ.